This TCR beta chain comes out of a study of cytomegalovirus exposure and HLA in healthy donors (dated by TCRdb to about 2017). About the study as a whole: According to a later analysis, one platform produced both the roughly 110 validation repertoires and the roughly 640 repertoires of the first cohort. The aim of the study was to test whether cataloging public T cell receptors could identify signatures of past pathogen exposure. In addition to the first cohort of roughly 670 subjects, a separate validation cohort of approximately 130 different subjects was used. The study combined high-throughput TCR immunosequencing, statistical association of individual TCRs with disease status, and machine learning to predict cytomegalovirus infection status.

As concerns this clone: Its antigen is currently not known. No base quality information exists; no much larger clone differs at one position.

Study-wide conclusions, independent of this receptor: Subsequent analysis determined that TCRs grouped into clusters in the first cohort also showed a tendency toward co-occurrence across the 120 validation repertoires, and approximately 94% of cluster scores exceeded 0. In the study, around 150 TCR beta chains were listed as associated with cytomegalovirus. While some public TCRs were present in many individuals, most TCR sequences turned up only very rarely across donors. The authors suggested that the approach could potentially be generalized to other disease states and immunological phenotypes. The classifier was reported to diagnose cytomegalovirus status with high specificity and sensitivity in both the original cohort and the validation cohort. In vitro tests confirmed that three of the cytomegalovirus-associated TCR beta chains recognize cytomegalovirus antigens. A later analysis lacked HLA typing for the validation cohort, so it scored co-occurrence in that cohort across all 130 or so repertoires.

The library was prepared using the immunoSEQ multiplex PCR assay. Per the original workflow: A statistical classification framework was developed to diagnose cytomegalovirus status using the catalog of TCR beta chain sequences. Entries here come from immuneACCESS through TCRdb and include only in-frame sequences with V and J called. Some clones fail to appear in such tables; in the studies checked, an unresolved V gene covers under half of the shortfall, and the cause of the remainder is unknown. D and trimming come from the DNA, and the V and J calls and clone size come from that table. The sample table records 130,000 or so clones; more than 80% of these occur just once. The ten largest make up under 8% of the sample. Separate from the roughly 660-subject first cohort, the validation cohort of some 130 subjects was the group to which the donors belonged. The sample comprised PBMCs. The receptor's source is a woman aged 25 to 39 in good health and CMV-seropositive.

The CDR3 reads as follows: CSVGPQETQYF. The nucleotide sequence reads as follows: TGCAGCGTTGGGCCCCAAGAGACCCAGTACTTC. Rearrangement joined TRBV29-1 to TRBJ2-5, with the D gene too uncertain to name. V and J are truncated by 4 bases and 1 base respectively, leaving an intervening sequence of 4 bases. The CDR3 contains 11 residues, cysteine and phenylalanine counted. Only the CDR3 DNA is retained, 33 bases long and in frame from the first base. Via the germline V gene, CDR1 is SQVTM and CDR2 ANQGSEA.